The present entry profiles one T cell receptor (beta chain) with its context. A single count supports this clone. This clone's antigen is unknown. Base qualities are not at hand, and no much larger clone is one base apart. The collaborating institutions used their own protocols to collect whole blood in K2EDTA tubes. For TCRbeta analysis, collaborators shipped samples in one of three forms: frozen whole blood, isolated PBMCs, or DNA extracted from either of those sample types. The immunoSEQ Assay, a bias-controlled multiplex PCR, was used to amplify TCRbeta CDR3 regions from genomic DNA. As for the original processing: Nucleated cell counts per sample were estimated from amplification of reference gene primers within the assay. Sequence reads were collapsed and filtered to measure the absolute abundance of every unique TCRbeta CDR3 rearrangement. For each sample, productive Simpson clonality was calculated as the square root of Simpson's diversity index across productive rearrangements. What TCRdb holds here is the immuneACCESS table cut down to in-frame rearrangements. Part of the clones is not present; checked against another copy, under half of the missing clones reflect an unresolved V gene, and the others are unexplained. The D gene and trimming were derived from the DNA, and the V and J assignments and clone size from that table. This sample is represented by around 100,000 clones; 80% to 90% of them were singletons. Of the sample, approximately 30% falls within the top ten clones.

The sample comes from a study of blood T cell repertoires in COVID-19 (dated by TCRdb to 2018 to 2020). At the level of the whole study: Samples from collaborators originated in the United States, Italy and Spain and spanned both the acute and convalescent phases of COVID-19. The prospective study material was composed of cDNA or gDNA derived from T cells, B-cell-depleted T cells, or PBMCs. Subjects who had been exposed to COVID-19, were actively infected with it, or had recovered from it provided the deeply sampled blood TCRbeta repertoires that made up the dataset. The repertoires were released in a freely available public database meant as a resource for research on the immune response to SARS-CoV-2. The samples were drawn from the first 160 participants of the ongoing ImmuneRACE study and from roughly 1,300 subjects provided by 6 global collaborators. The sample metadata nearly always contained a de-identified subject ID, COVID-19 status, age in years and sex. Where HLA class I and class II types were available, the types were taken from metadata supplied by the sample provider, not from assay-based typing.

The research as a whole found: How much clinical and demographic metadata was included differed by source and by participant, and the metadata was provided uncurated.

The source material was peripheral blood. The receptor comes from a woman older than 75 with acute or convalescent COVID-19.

This receptor carries the CDR3 CASSPPGLAGGMRGEQYF. The bases are TGTGCCAGCTCACCTCCGGGACTAGCGGGGGGAATGCGCGGGGAGCAGTACTTC. Recombination connected TRBV18 to TRBJ2-7; 15 central bases correspond to TRBD2. V and J are trimmed by 3 bases and 7 bases, and the gene matches miss 13 bases of the junction. CDR1 KGHSH and CDR2 LQKENI are derived from the germline V gene. The CDR3 spans 18 residues, from the cysteine through the phenylalanine. Only the CDR3 part of the read is kept: 54 bases, read in frame from the first base.